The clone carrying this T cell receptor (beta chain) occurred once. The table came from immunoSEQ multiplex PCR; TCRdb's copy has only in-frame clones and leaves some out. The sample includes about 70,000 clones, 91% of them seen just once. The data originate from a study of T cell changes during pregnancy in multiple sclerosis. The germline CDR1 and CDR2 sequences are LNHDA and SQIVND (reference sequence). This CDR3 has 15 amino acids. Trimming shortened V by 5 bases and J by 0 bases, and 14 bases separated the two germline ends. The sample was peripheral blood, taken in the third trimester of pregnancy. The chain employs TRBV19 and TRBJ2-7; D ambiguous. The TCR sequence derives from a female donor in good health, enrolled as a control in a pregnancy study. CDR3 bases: TGTGCCAGTAGTGCTTACCAAGGCGGCTCCTACGAGCAGTACTTC. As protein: CASSAYQGGSYEQYF.